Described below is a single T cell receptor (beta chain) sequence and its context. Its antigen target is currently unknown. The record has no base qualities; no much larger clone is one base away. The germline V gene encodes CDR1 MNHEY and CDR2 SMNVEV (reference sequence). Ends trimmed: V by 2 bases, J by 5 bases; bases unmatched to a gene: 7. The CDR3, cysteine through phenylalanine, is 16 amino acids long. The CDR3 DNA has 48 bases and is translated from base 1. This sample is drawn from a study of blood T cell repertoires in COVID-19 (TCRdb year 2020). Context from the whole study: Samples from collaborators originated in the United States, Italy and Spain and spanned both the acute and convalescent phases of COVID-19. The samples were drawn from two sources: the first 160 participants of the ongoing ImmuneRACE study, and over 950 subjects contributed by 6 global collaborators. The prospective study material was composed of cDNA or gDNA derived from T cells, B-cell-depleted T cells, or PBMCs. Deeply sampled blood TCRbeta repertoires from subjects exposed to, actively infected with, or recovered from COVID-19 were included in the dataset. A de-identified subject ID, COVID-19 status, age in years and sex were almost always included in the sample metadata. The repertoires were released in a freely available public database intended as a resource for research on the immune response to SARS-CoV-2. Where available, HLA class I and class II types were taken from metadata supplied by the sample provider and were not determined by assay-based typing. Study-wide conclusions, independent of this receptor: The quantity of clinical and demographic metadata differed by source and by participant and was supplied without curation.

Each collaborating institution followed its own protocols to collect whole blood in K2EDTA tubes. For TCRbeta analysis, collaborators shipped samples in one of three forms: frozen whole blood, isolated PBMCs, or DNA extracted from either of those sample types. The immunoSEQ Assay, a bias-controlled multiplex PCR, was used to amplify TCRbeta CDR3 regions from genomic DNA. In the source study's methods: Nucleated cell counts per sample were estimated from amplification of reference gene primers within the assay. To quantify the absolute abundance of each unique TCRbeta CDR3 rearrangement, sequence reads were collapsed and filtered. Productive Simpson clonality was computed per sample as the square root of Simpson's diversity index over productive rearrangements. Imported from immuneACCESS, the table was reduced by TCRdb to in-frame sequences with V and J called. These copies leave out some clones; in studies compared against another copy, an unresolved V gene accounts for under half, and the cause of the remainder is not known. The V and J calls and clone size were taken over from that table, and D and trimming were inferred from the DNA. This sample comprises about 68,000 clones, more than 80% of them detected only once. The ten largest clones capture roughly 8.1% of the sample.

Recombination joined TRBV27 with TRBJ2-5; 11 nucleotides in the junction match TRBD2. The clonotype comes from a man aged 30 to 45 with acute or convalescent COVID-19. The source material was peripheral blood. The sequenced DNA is TGTGCCAGCAGTTTACTAGCGGGAGGACTGGGGGAGACCCAGTACTTC. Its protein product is CASSLLAGGLGETQYF.